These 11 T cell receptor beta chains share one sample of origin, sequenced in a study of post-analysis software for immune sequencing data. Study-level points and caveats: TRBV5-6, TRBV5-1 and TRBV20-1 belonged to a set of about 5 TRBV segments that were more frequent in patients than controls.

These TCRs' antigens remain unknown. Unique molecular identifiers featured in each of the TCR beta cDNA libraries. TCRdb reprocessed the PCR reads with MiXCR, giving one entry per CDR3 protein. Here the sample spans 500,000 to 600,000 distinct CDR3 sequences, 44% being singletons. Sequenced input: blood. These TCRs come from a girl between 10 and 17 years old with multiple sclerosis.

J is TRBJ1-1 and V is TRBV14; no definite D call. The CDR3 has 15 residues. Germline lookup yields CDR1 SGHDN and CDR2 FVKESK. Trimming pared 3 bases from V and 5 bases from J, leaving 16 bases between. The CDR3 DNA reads TGTGCCAGCAGCCACCTCGAGCGTCGGGGTACTGAAGCTTTCTTT. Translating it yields CASSHLERRGTEAFF.

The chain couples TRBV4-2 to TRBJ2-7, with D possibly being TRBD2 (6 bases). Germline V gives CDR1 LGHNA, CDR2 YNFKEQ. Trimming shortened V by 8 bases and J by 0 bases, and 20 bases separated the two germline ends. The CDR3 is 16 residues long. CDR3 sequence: CASGPQTAGSSYEQYF. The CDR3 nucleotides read TGTGCCAGCGGCCCACAGACGGCGGGGAGCTCCTACGAGCAGTACTTC.

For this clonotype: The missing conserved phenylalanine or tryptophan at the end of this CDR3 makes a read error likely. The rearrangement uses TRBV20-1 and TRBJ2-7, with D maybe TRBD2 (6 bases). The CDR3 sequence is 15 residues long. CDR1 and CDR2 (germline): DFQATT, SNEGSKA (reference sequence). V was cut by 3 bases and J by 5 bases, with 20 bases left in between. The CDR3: CSASPTSWFPNEQYC. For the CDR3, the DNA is TGCAGTGCTAGTCCCACTAGCTGGTTCCCGAACGAGCAGTACTGC.

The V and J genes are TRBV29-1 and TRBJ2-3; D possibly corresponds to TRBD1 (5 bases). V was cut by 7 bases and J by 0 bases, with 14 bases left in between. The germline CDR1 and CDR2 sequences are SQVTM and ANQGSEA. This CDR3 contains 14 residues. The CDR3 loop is CSAQWGFSTDTQYF. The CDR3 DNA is TGCAGCGCCCAGTGGGGCTTTAGCACAGATACGCAGTATTTT.

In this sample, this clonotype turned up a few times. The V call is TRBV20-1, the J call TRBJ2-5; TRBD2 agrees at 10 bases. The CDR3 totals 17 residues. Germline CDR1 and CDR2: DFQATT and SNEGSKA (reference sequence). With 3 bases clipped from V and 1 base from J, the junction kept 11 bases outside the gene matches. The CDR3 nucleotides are TGCAGTGCTAGGGGGGCTAGCGGGGGCCCTACCCAAGAGACCCAGTACTTC. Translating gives CSARGASGGPTQETQYF.

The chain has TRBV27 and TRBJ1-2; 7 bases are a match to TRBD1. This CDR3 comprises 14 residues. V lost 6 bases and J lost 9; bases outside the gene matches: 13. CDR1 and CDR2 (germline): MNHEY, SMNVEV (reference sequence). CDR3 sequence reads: CASRIRTGFYSYTF. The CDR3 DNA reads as TGTGCCAGCAGGATTCGGACAGGTTTTTATAGCTACACCTTC.

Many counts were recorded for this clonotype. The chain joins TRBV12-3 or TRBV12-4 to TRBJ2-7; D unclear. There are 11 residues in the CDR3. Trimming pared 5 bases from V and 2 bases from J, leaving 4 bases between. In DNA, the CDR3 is TGTGCCAGCAGTCTGACCTACGAGCAGTACTTC. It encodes CASSLTYEQYF.

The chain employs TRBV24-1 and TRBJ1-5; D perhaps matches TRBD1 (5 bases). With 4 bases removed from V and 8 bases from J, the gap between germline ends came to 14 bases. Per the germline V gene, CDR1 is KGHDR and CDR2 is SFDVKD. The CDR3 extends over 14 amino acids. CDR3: CATSDPGAGEPQHF. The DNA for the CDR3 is TGTGCCACCAGTGACCCCGGGGCGGGGGAGCCCCAGCATTTT.

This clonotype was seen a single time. Here the CDR3 DNA reads TGCAGTGCTAGAGATACTAGCGGGGACGTCGGATACAATGAGCAGTTCTTC. It codes for CSARDTSGDVGYNEQFF. V gene TRBV20-1 combines with J gene TRBJ2-1; 10 bases align to TRBD2. This CDR3 contains 17 residues. Germline CDR1 DFQATT, CDR2 SNEGSKA (reference sequence). V trimming: 0 bases; J trimming: 4 bases; junction bases outside the gene matches: 9.

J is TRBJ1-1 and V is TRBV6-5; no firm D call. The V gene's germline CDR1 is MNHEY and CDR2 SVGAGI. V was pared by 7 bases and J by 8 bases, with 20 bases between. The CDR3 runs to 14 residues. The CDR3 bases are TGTGCCAGCACTTCTCCCAGGACCGACGGCGAAGCTTTCTTT. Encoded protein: CASTSPRTDGEAFF.

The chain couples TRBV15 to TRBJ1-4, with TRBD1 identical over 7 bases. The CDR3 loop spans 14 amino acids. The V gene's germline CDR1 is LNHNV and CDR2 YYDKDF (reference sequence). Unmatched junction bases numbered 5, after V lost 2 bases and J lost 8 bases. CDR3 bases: TGTGCCACCAGCAGACGACAGGGAGACGAAAAACTGTTTTTT. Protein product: CATSRRQGDEKLFF.